A selection of T cell receptor beta chains follows, all from one sample in a study of radiation and T cells in renal cell carcinoma. Data came from immunoSEQ multiplex PCR; TCRdb stores just in-frame clones and leaves some out. Of more than 15,000 clones in the sample, over 50% are singletons; the top ten hold 30% to 35%. The input for sequencing was tumor tissue, taken from a patient whose treatment was nephrectomy without radiotherapy. Receptor source: a man aged 50 to 59 with renal cell carcinoma. Each CDR3 is given with its conserved first and last residue. Fields, in order: D gene, clone size, J gene, V gene, CDR3 DNA, CDR3 protein. A D gene is named only where the DNA matches it firmly. Clone size is not always given. Where it is, it says once, few, many or a class for expanded clones.

NA once TRBJ1-5 TRBV27 TGTGCCAGCGCTCGACTTGATAGTCAGCCCCAGCATTTT CASARLDSQPQHF
NA few TRBJ1-2 TRBV7-9 TGTGCCAGCAGCTTTTACCAGGACTATGGCTACACCTTC CASSFYQDYGYTF
NA NA TRBJ2-4 TRBV4-3 TGCGCCAGCAGCCAAGAAATTCGGACTGCTAGCAGGGGAAACATTCAGTACTTC CASSQEIRTASRGNIQYF
TRBD2 NA TRBJ2-1 TRBV30 TGTGCCTGGAGTGTACGTTCGACTAGCGAGACCAATGAGCAGTTCTTC CAWSVRSTSETNEQFF
TRBD1 NA TRBJ1-3 TRBV5-1 TGCGCCAGCAGCCCCACAGGGGCGTCCGGAAACACCATATATTTT CASSPTGASGNTIYF
TRBD2 NA TRBJ2-3 TRBV9 TGTGCCAGCAGCGTAGGTTCGGGGGGGGCTGGTTTTGGAGATACGCAGTATTTT CASSVGSGGAGFGDTQYF
NA NA TRBJ1-1 TRBV4-3 TGCGCCAGCAGCCAGGGGCTCCAGGTGAACACTGAAGCTTTCTTT CASSQGLQVNTEAFF
NA few TRBJ2-5 TRBV9 TGTGCCAGCAGCGTAGCTACAGGGCTGTGGGGTCGGACAGAACAAGAGACCCAGTACTTC CASSVATGLWGRTEQETQYF
NA NA TRBJ2-3 TRBV6-5 TGTGCCAGCCGGGCCGGAGATACGCAGTATTTT CASRAGDTQYF
NA few TRBJ1-1 TRBV29-1 TGCAGCGTTGACGGTTTGGGGGGAGGCAGTGAAGCTTTCTTT CSVDGLGGGSEAFF
NA few TRBJ2-5 TRBV5-5 TGTGCCAGCAGCTTCTGGACTCAAGAGACCCAGTACTTC CASSFWTQETQYF
NA NA TRBJ1-1 TRBV10-1 TGCGCCAGCAGTGAGGCCAAACTTGGGACGGGGTTTAATAGAAACACTGAAGCTTTCTTT CASSEAKLGTGFNRNTEAFF
NA NA TRBJ2-7 TRBV7-6 TGTGCCAGCAGCTCCGTCGACGGGAACTACGAGCAGTACTTC CASSSVDGNYEQYF
TRBD1 NA TRBJ1-2 TRBV7-9 TGTGCCAGCAGCTCTTTTGCAGGGGGCTATGGCTACACCTTC CASSSFAGGYGYTF
NA NA TRBJ1-3 TRBV19 TGTGCCAGCCGCCTTGACAGGTCCTCTGGAAACACCATATATTTT CASRLDRSSGNTIYF
NA NA TRBJ1-1 TRBV4-1 TGCGCCAGCAGCCAAAGTGGGGGCCAAGCTTTCTTT CASSQSGGQAFF
NA NA TRBJ1-6 TRBV6-1 TGTGCCATCAGACCAACGGGGCAATCACCCCTCCACTTT CAIRPTGQSPLHF
NA NA TRBJ1-5 TRBV7-9 TGTGCCAGCAGCTTAGCAGGAGGGCAGGCCCCCAGTCAGCCCCAGCATTTT CASSLAGGQAPSQPQHF
TRBD2 NA TRBJ2-1 TRBV30 TGTGCCTGGAGTAGAATAGCGGGGAACTCCTACAATGAGCAGTTCTTC CAWSRIAGNSYNEQFF
NA NA TRBJ1-1 TRBV19 TGTGCCAGTAGTACAAGGACAGTTAACACTGAAGCTTTCTTT CASSTRTVNTEAFF
NA once TRBJ1-2 TRBV6-1 TGTGCCAGTTCCATGACTGGGCAGGATTCCGGCTACACCTTC CASSMTGQDSGYTF
NA medium-sized TRBJ1-1 TRBV5-4 TGTGCCAGCAGCCATAGTAAAGAAGCTTTCTTT CASSHSKEAFF
NA once TRBJ2-5 TRBV7-8 TGTGCCAGCAGCTTAGAGACCCAGTACTTC CASSLETQYF
TRBD1 few TRBJ1-5 TRBV7-2 TGTGCCAGCAGCCAGACAGGGTTGGGAAATCAGCCCCAGCATTTT CASSQTGLGNQPQHF
NA NA TRBJ2-6 TRBV19 TGTGCCAGTAGTGCCCTAGGCTCTGGGGCCAACGTCCTGACTTTC CASSALGSGANVLTF
NA NA TRBJ1-5 TRBV28 TGTGCCAGCTCCTTGGGAATTGGCAATCAGCCCCAGCATTTT CASSLGIGNQPQHF
NA NA TRBJ2-7 TRBV27 TGTGCCAGCAGTTTTTCAGGGCTCAACTCCTACGAGCAGTACTTC CASSFSGLNSYEQYF
NA NA TRBJ2-3 TRBV19 TGTGCCAGTAGTATAGGCAGCGCAGATACGCAGTATTTT CASSIGSADTQYF
TRBD1 NA TRBJ1-2 TRBV5-4 TGTGCCAGCAGCTCGGGACAGTATGGCTACACCTTC CASSSGQYGYTF
NA once TRBJ2-3 TRBV7-6 TGTGCCAGCACCCTTAGCGGCCACGCCTCAAATACGCAGTATTTT CASTLSGHASNTQYF
NA NA TRBJ1-2 TRBV6-1 TGTGCCAGCAGTGCGGACAGTGTCTATGGCTACACCTTC CASSADSVYGYTF
NA NA TRBJ2-5 TRBV6-5 TGTGCCAGCAGTCTAGACGAGGGCCAGAAGACCCAGTACTTC CASSLDEGQKTQYF
TRBD2 NA TRBJ2-3 TRBV7-3 TGTGCCAGCAGCTTGAGCGGGAGGGAAACAGATACGCAGTATTTT CASSLSGRETDTQYF
TRBD1 NA TRBJ1-1 TRBV18 TGTGCCAGCTCTTTCGACGGACAGGGGATGAACACTGAAGCTTTCTTT CASSFDGQGMNTEAFF
NA NA TRBJ2-3 TRBV5-1 TGCGCCAGCACTCCGGGACCACGAACCAGCACAGATACGCAGTATTTT CASTPGPRTSTDTQYF
NA NA TRBJ2-7 TRBV7-2 TGTGCCAGCAGCTTAAACAGCTTGAGCTCCTACGAGCAGTACTTC CASSLNSLSSYEQYF
TRBD2 NA TRBJ2-2 TRBV6-1 TGTGCCAGCAGTGAACTAGCGGGAGACACCGGGGAGCTGTTTTTT CASSELAGDTGELFF
TRBD1 NA TRBJ1-2 TRBV2 TGTGCCAGCACCTGGGACAGTACCTATGGCTACACCTTC CASTWDSTYGYTF
NA NA TRBJ2-2 TRBV11-3 TGTGCCAGCAGCTTAGAGGGGAACACCGGGGAGCTGTTTTTT CASSLEGNTGELFF
NA many TRBJ1-2 TRBV18 TGTGCCAGCTCACCACCCGCGGGAAACTATGGCTACACCTTC CASSPPAGNYGYTF
TRBD2 NA TRBJ2-2 TRBV7-2 TGTGCCAGCAGCACTACAGCGGGGGCGGCCGGGGAGCTGTTTTTT CASSTTAGAAGELFF
NA NA TRBJ1-2 TRBV10-3 TGTGCCATCAGGGGAATGGGCTATGGCTACACCTTC CAIRGMGYGYTF
NA NA TRBJ2-2 TRBV11-2 TGTGCCAGCAGCGAACTCCGGGCCCCCACCGGGGAGCTGTTTTTT CASSELRAPTGELFF
NA NA TRBJ1-3 TRBV6-1 TGTGCCAGCAGTGAAGCGAGGGCAGGGGGAAACACCATATATTTT CASSEARAGGNTIYF
NA NA TRBJ1-1 TRBV12-5 TGTGCTAGTGGCCTTGCCATCTGGAACACTGAAGCTTTCTTT CASGLAIWNTEAFF
NA NA TRBJ1-2 TRBV30 TGTGCCTGGACTAAAGTTACTTATGGCTACACCTTC CAWTKVTYGYTF
TRBD1 NA TRBJ2-7 TRBV6-1 TGTGCCAGCACTCCGGCTGGGACAGGGTTTTTTAAGCAGTACTTC CASTPAGTGFFKQYF
NA NA TRBJ2-5 TRBV2 TGTGCCAGCAGGGAGGACAGACAAGAGACCCAGTACTTC CASREDRQETQYF
TRBD1 NA TRBJ2-6 TRBV2 TGTGCCAGAATGACAGGGATTGGGTCTGGGGCCAACGTCCTGACTTTC CARMTGIGSGANVLTF
NA few TRBJ1-2 TRBV6-1 TGTGCCAGCAGTGAAGGACAGGCCCGATACTATGGCTACACCTTC CASSEGQARYYGYTF
NA NA TRBJ2-2 TRBV7-2 TGTGCCACCGGCGGACGGATAAACACCGGGGAGCTGTTTTTT CATGGRINTGELFF
NA few TRBJ1-1 TRBV6-5 TGTGCCAGCAGCCCTTTGGGGGCTCCGAACACTGAAGCTTTCTTT CASSPLGAPNTEAFF
TRBD1 NA TRBJ1-1 TRBV18 TGTGCCAGCTCACCTCGTGGGACAGAAATAAAAGGAGCTTTCTTT CASSPRGTEIKGAFF
NA NA TRBJ1-4 TRBV5-4 TGTGCCAGCAGCTTGGCCGGATCGGAAAAACTGTTTTTT CASSLAGSEKLFF
TRBD2 NA TRBJ2-1 TRBV7-2 TGTGCCAGCAGCTTAGGGACTAGCGGGGGGCTCGAGCAGTTCTTC CASSLGTSGGLEQFF
NA medium-sized TRBJ2-7 TRBV7-2 TGTGCCAGCAGCTTAGTGGGGACACCCTCCGAGCAGTACTTC CASSLVGTPSEQYF
NA NA TRBJ1-5 TRBV30 TGTGCCTGGAGTGTGGTTGGTCGCAATCAGCCCCAGCATTTT CAWSVVGRNQPQHF
NA once TRBJ2-1 TRBV7-6 TGTGCCAGCAGCTTAGGGTTGGATGAGCAGTTCTTC CASSLGLDEQFF
NA once TRBJ2-3 TRBV29-1 TGCAGCGTTGCTCCTAGCACAGATACGCAGTATTTT CSVAPSTDTQYF
NA few TRBJ2-1 TRBV28 TGTGCCAGCAGTTTTCTTGGGAGGTACAATGAGCAGTTCTTC CASSFLGRYNEQFF